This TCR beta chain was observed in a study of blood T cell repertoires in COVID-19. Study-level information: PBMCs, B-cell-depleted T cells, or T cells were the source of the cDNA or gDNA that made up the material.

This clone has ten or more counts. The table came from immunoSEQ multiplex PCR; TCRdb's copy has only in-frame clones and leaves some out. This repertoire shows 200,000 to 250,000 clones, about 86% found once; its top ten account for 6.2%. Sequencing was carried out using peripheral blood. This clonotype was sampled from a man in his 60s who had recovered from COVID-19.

CDR3 coding DNA: TGCGCCAGCAGCCCCCTAGACCCGTTCGAGCAGTACTTC. This sequence encodes CASSPLDPFEQYF. The chain carries TRBV4-1 and TRBJ2-7, with D unresolved. Trimming cost V 4 bases and J 6 bases, with 13 bases left between them. CDR1 and CDR2 from the germline V gene are MGHRA and YSYEKL. CDR3 length: 13 amino acids.